The rows below give T cell receptor beta chains drawn from one sample of a study of pediatric ulcerative colitis. Data came from immunoSEQ multiplex PCR; TCRdb stores just in-frame clones and leaves some out. The sample lists 20,000 or so clones, around 69% occurring once. Sequencing was performed on gut tissue. These receptors were taken from a boy younger than 18 with severe ulcerative colitis. Both conserved end residues are part of each CDR3. A D gene is named only where the DNA matches it firmly. Only some rows state a clone size, as once, few, many or a class for expanded clones.

>TRBJ2-3|12|TRBV11-2|-|-
CASSLGTDTQYF
TGTGCCAGCAGCTTAGGTACAGATACGCAGTATTTT
>TRBJ2-7|13|TRBV7-2|-|once
CASSLRGSHEQYF
TGTGCCAGCAGCTTAAGGGGTTCCCACGAGCAGTACTTC
>TRBJ2-3|16|TRBV4-3|-|-
CASRKQIHFNTDTQYF
TGCGCCAGCAGAAAACAAATACACTTCAACACAGATACGCAGTATTTT
>TRBJ1-6|14|TRBV6-5|-|-
CASSVRWGESPLHF
TGTGCCAGCAGTGTCCGATGGGGGGAGTCACCCCTCCACTTT
>TRBJ1-1|15|TRBV18|-|-
CASSLHGVQNTEAFF
TGTGCCAGCTCCTTGCACGGGGTGCAGAACACTGAAGCTTTCTTT
>TRBJ1-6|15|TRBV9|-|-
CASSVGAGLESPLHF
TGTGCCAGCAGCGTAGGGGCAGGGCTGGAGTCACCCCTCCACTTT
>TRBJ1-6|14|TRBV27|-|once
CATQGRSYNSPLHF
TGTGCCACCCAGGGACGTTCATATAATTCACCCCTCCACTTT
>TRBJ2-2|18|TRBV4-2|TRBD2|-
CASTPITGGAANTGELFF
TGTGCCAGCACCCCAATCACCGGGGGGGCCGCGAACACCGGGGAGCTGTTTTTT
>TRBJ1-1|12|TRBV30|-|-
CAWSVRGTEAFF
TGTGCCTGGAGTGTACGGGGCACTGAAGCTTTCTTT
>TRBJ1-6|15|TRBV7-9|-|-
CASSRSAGRTSPLHF
TGTGCCAGCAGTCGATCGGCGGGGCGGACTTCACCCCTCCACTTT
>TRBJ2-3|15|TRBV7-2|-|-
CASSLRGGSTDTQYF
TGTGCCAGCAGCTTAAGGGGGGGGAGCACAGATACGCAGTATTTT
>TRBJ1-2|13|TRBV6-5|-|-
CASIGGGSYGYTF
TGTGCCAGCATAGGGGGGGGTTCTTATGGCTACACCTTC
>TRBJ2-3|16|TRBV11-1|TRBD1|-
CASSLVGQGAIGTQYF
TGTGCCAGCAGCTTAGTGGGACAGGGGGCAATTGGTACGCAGTATTTT
>TRBJ2-1|12|TRBV6-6|-|-
CASSYERNEQFF
TGTGCCAGCAGTTATGAGAGAAATGAGCAGTTCTTC
>TRBJ2-2|15|TRBV6-5|TRBD1|once
CASRPGQGITGELFF
TGTGCCAGCAGACCGGGACAGGGGATAACCGGGGAGCTGTTTTTT
>TRBJ2-5|15|TRBV4-3|-|-
CASSQDTAASEPQYF
TGCGCCAGCAGCCAAGATACGGCGGCCTCAGAGCCCCAGTACTTC
>TRBJ1-5|15|TRBV6-5|-|-
CASSPEYGSFQPQHF
TGTGCCAGCAGTCCCGAGTATGGTTCTTTTCAGCCCCAGCATTTT
>TRBJ1-1|16|TRBV7-9|TRBD1|few
CASSDRDRYLLTEAFF
TGTGCCAGCAGCGATCGGGACAGATACCTCCTCACTGAAGCTTTCTTT
>TRBJ1-2|14|TRBV19|TRBD1|-
CASSMGDRYFGYTF
TGTGCCAGTAGTATGGGGGACAGGTACTTCGGCTACACCTTC
>TRBJ1-5|18|TRBV19|TRBD1|-
CASSDIRRRQGLRQPQHF
TGTGCCAGTAGCGATATCCGTCGAAGACAGGGTCTGAGGCAGCCCCAGCATTTT
>TRBJ1-3|16|TRBV5-1|-|-
CASSLDSLASGNTIYF
TGCGCCAGCAGCTTGGACAGCCTTGCCTCTGGAAACACCATATATTTT
>TRBJ2-1|13|TRBV2|-|few
CASRVETGTAQFF
TGTGCCAGCAGAGTCGAAACCGGGACTGCGCAGTTCTTC
>TRBJ1-3|17|TRBV7-9|-|-
CASSLGWIDFSGNTIYF
TGTGCCAGCAGCTTAGGATGGATCGATTTCTCTGGAAACACCATATATTTT
>TRBJ2-7|16|TRBV11-2|-|-
CASSPRLVGISYEQYF
TGTGCCAGCAGCCCTCGTTTGGTAGGCATCTCCTACGAGCAGTACTTC
>TRBJ1-1|15|TRBV18|TRBD1|-
CASSHGTGGGYEAFF
TGTGCCAGCTCACACGGGACAGGGGGTGGTTATGAAGCTTTCTTT
>TRBJ2-5|16|TRBV12-5|-|-
CASGLVLGMLQETQYF
TGTGCTAGTGGTTTGGTTTTAGGTATGCTGCAAGAGACCCAGTACTTC
>TRBJ2-3|15|TRBV6-4|TRBD2|few
CASSDSSGGADTQYF
TGTGCCAGCAGTGACTCTAGCGGGGGGGCAGATACGCAGTATTTT
>TRBJ2-7|14|TRBV23-1|TRBD1|once
CASSNRDRGYEQYF
TGCGCCAGTTCGAACCGGGACAGGGGTTACGAGCAGTACTTC
>TRBJ2-5|15|TRBV6-5|-|-
CASSYSPARGSFQYF
TGTGCCAGCAGTTACTCTCCGGCCAGGGGATCTTTTCAGTACTTC
>TRBJ2-7|12|TRBV14|-|-
CASSQVYYEQYF
TGTGCCAGCAGCCAAGTGTACTACGAGCAGTACTTC
>TRBJ2-7|15|TRBV7-2|TRBD1|-
CASTAGTGGAYEQYF
TGTGCCAGTACGGCCGGGACAGGGGGCGCGTACGAGCAGTACTTC
>TRBJ2-5|14|TRBV6-5|-|-
CASSYGGNTETQYF
TGTGCCAGCAGTTACGGGGGGAATACAGAGACCCAGTACTTC
>TRBJ1-4|17|TRBV19|TRBD1|-
CASSQPGTGKINEKLFF
TGTGCCAGTAGTCAACCCGGGACAGGAAAAATTAATGAAAAACTGTTTTTT
>TRBJ1-2|11|TRBV18|-|-
CASSPDPLYTF
TGTGCCAGCTCACCAGATCCGCTCTACACCTTC